The 30 T cell receptor beta chains below come from one sample, sequenced in a study of blood T cell repertoires in COVID-19. Data came from immunoSEQ multiplex PCR; TCRdb stores just in-frame clones and leaves some out. The table records around 190,000 clones, approximately 80% of them present only once. The sample was peripheral blood. These receptors were obtained from a woman in her forties or fifties with acute or convalescent COVID-19.

The sample holds a few counts of this clone. The CDR3 nucleotides read TGCAGCGTTGAAGCTCCGGGACAGGGGCAAGAGACCCAGTACTTC. As protein: CSVEAPGQGQETQYF. The chain employs TRBV29-1 and TRBJ2-5, with 10 nucleotides matching TRBD1. Trimming removed 1 base from V and 2 bases from J; junction bases left unmatched: 4. The CDR3 contains 15 residues. Per the germline V gene, CDR1 is SQVTM and CDR2 is ANQGSEA.

The chain carries TRBV27 and TRBJ1-2, with 10 bases that match TRBD1. The V segment lost 6 bases and the J segment 4 bases; nucleotides outside the gene matches: 8. Germline CDR1 reads MNHEY; CDR2 reads SMNVEV (reference sequence). The CDR3 is 15 residues long. This chain's CDR3 is CASRGRQGASYGYTF. In nucleotides, the CDR3 is TGTGCCAGCAGGGGGCGACAGGGGGCAAGCTATGGCTACACCTTC.

This clone has a handful of counts. The CDR3 DNA sequence: TGTGCCAGCAGCTCTCACAGGGCTGGAAACACCATATATTTT. Translated, it gives CASSSHRAGNTIYF. V usage is TRBV28 and J usage is TRBJ1-3, with D perhaps TRBD1 (6 bases). There are 14 residues in the CDR3. CDR1 and CDR2 (germline): MDHEN, SYDVKM. V was shortened by 6 bases and J by 2 bases, with 11 bases between the two germline ends. The full variable domain, with the rest looked up from reference TRBV28 and TRBJ1-3, is DVKVTQSSRYLVKRTGEKVFLECVQDMDHENMFWYRQDPGLGLRLIYFSYDVKMKEKGDIPEGYSVSREKKERFSLILESASTNQTSMYLCASSSHRAGNTIYFGEGSWLTVV.

This chain connects TRBV28 to TRBJ2-7, with TRBD1 matching 9 bases. The CDR3 extends over 16 amino acids. Germline lookup yields CDR1 MDHEN and CDR2 SYDVKM. V dropped 5 bases and J dropped 1; count of bases not matched to a gene: 9. CDR3 sequence (DNA): TGTGCCAGCAGTCGTCCTCCCGGACAGGGGTCCTACGAGCAGTACTTC. Translation gives CASSRPPGQGSYEQYF. The full variable domain, in which reference TRBV28 and TRBJ2-7 provide the parts outside the CDR3, is DVKVTQSSRYLVKRTGEKVFLECVQDMDHENMFWYRQDPGLGLRLIYFSYDVKMKEKGDIPEGYSVSREKKERFSLILESASTNQTSMYLCASSRPPGQGSYEQYFGPGTRLTVT.

V usage is TRBV24-1 and J usage is TRBJ2-3, with 8 positions matching TRBD2. The CDR3 sequence is 16 residues long. Germline values: CDR1 KGHDR, CDR2 SFDVKD. With V trimmed by 6 bases and J by 5 bases, 12 bases remained unmatched. CDR3 in amino acids: CATSPLGGGLLDTQYF. CDR3 coding DNA: TGTGCCACCAGTCCCCTGGGCGGGGGGCTGTTAGATACGCAGTATTTT.

V is TRBV5-1 and J is TRBJ2-7, with 8 bases aligning to TRBD2. V lost 4 bases, J lost 0 bases, and 3 bases stayed unmatched. Germline CDR1 and CDR2: SGHRS and YFSETQ. The CDR3 totals 14 residues. The CDR3 DNA sequence: TGCGCCAGCAGCCTCAGCGGGAGCTCCTACGAGCAGTACTTC. Amino acids: CASSLSGSSYEQYF.

The V gene is TRBV18, the J gene TRBJ2-7; a weak D match, TRBD2 (5 bases). V was shortened by 3 bases and J by 0 bases, with 15 bases between the two germline ends. Looked up from germline, CDR1 is KGHSH and CDR2 is LQKENI. This CDR3 region has 16 residues. Written as DNA, the CDR3 is TGTGCCAGCTCACCCGACGTCGGGGTGAGCTCCTACGAGCAGTACTTC. This sequence encodes CASSPDVGVSSYEQYF.

This chain joins TRBV19 and TRBJ2-1; 15 nucleotides line up with TRBD2. Germline V gives CDR1 LNHDA, CDR2 SQIVND (reference sequence). V gave up 4 bases and J gave up 3 bases; unmatched junction bases: 4. The CDR3 is 17 amino acids. CDR3 loop: CASSTPGLAGGYNEQFF. The DNA of the CDR3 is TGTGCCAGTAGTACTCCGGGACTAGCGGGAGGCTACAATGAGCAGTTCTTC.

The J gene is TRBJ1-6, the V gene TRBV5-6; perhaps TRBD1 as D (5 bases). Trimming stripped 0 bases from V and 6 bases from J, with 7 bases between. Germline assignment: CDR1 SGHDT and CDR2 YYEEEE. The CDR3 length is 14 residues. Here the CDR3 DNA reads TGTGCCAGCAGCTTGGATAGGGGTAATTCACCCCTCCACTTT. This sequence encodes CASSLDRGNSPLHF.

The chain recombines TRBV28 with TRBJ2-1; tentatively, D is TRBD1 (6 bases). This CDR3 contains 11 residues. Germline CDR1 MDHEN, CDR2 SYDVKM. Trimming pared 4 bases from V and 16 bases from J, leaving 14 bases between. The CDR3 loop reads CASSYDRPYFF. Written as DNA, the CDR3 is TGTGCCAGCAGTTACGACAGGCCCTATTTCTTC.

The chain has TRBV19 and TRBJ2-1, with unresolved D. Germline lookup yields CDR1 LNHDA and CDR2 SQIVND (reference sequence). Trimming removed 10 bases from V and 2 bases from J, with 12 bases in between. This CDR3 spans 13 amino acids. The CDR3 loop is CATCPPPYNEQFF. For the CDR3, the DNA is TGTGCCACTTGTCCTCCCCCCTACAATGAGCAGTTCTTC.

This chain connects TRBV7-2 to TRBJ1-3, with no clear D. Germline V gene data show CDR1 as SGHTA and CDR2 as FQGNSA. The CDR3 extends over 15 amino acids. V was pared by 1 base and J by 0 bases, with 7 bases between. CDR3 DNA: TGTGCCAGCAGCTTAGGCGGCCCCTCTGGAAACACCATATATTTT. Protein sequence: CASSLGGPSGNTIYF.

The chain links TRBV6-1 to TRBJ2-7, with 10 bases fitting TRBD1. V gave up 3 bases and J gave up 5 bases; unmatched junction bases: 13. Germline CDR1 is MNHNS and CDR2 is SASEGT. This CDR3 contains 17 residues. The CDR3 loop reads CASSDPVRDRGSNEQYF. Here the CDR3 DNA reads TGTGCCAGCAGTGATCCGGTTAGGGACAGGGGATCCAACGAGCAGTACTTC.

The rearrangement joins TRBV2 to TRBJ2-1; TRBD1 aligns across 10 bases. In germline, CDR1 is SNHLY, CDR2 FYNNEI. Trimming removed 7 bases from V and 4 bases from J; junction bases left unmatched: 1. The CDR3 runs to 13 residues. This CDR3 reads CASTGQGYNEQFF. CDR3 DNA: TGTGCCAGCACGGGACAGGGGTACAATGAGCAGTTCTTC.

This rearrangement joins TRBV20-1 to TRBJ1-4, with D uncertain. The CDR3 consists of 11 residues. Germline CDR1 reads DFQATT; CDR2 reads SNEGSKA (reference sequence). V lost 6 bases to trimming and J lost 2 bases, with 4 bases between them. The CDR3 loop reads CSAETNEKLFF. Here the CDR3 DNA reads TGCAGTGCAGAGACTAATGAAAAACTGTTTTTT.

This clone was counted at least ten times. The chain is built from TRBV5-8 and TRBJ2-1; a weak D match, TRBD2 (7 bases). The CDR3 has 19 residues. V shed 4 bases and J shed 1 base, with 24 bases lying between them. Germline V CDR1 and CDR2: SGHTS, YDEGEE. The CDR3 loop reads CASSPTKGRGVGSYNEQFF. The CDR3 region has the DNA TGTGCCAGCAGCCCTACCAAAGGGAGGGGGGTAGGTTCCTACAATGAGCAGTTCTTC.

The chain couples TRBV9 to TRBJ1-3; no clear D. V was pared by 3 bases and J by 2 bases, with 12 bases between. This CDR3 has 15 residues. The germline V gene has CDR1 SGDLS and CDR2 YYNGEE. CDR3 DNA sequence: TGTGCCAGCAGCGAAAACGGGATCCCTGGAAACACCATATATTTT. Translated, it gives CASSENGIPGNTIYF.

This chain connects TRBV4-3 to TRBJ2-2; 9 bases map to TRBD2. The CDR3 loop spans 20 amino acids. Germline V gives CDR1 LGHNA, CDR2 YSLEER. V dropped 4 bases and J dropped 1; count of bases not matched to a gene: 16. This CDR3 reads CASSPTVTSGERGNTGELFF. The CDR3 bases are TGCGCCAGCAGCCCGACCGTGACTAGCGGAGAGAGAGGGAACACCGGGGAGCTGTTTTTT.

The chain joins TRBV7-2 to TRBJ2-7; TRBD2 aligns across 11 bases. The V gene end was trimmed by 5 bases and the J gene end by 4 bases; junction bases not matched to a gene: 10. CDR1 is SGHTA and CDR2 is FQGNSA in the germline V gene. The length of the CDR3 is 16 residues. DNA of the CDR3: TGTGCCAGCAGCCCGGCGACTAGCGGGAAATCGTACGAGCAGTACTTC. The encoded protein is CASSPATSGKSYEQYF. Complete variable domain (other parts from reference TRBV7-2 and TRBJ2-7): GAGVSQSPSNKVTEKGKDVELRCDPISGHTALYWYRQSLGQGLEFLIYFQGNSAPDKSGLPSDRFSAERTGGSVSTLTIQRTQQEDSAVYLCASSPATSGKSYEQYFGPGTRLTVT.

The V call is TRBV11-2, the J call TRBJ2-2; a possible D gene is TRBD2 (6 bases). Trimming removed 7 bases at V and 0 bases at J, with 21 bases between. CDR3 size: 18 residues. Germline V CDR1 and CDR2: SGHAT, FQNNGV. CDR3 nucleotide sequence: TGTGCCAGCACCTCCTTGGTGATAGCGGCCTCGAACACCGGGGAGCTGTTTTTT. This encodes CASTSLVIAASNTGELFF.

The gene calls are TRBV27 and TRBJ2-7; 7 nucleotides align to TRBD1. V was clipped by 5 bases and J by 3 bases; unmatched bases: 7. This CDR3 spans 14 amino acids. From germline, CDR1 is MNHEY and CDR2 SMNVEV (reference sequence). The CDR3 reads CASSGWGQRYEQYF. The CDR3, as DNA: TGTGCCAGCAGTGGATGGGGACAGCGCTACGAGCAGTACTTC.

This clone was counted only a few times. The chain is built from TRBV11-2 and TRBJ1-2; D ambiguous. The length of the CDR3 is 15 residues. CDR1 SGHAT and CDR2 FQNNGV come from the germline V gene. V shed 0 bases and J shed 0 bases, with 8 bases lying between them. CDR3 DNA: TGTGCCAGCAGCTTAGATTACAGATCTAACTATGGCTACACCTTC. Translation: CASSLDYRSNYGYTF.

The CDR3 sequence is CASRETSAGSYNEQFF. The CDR3 DNA reads as TGTGCCAGCAGAGAAACTAGCGCTGGCTCCTACAATGAGCAGTTCTTC. The chain couples TRBV7-2 to TRBJ2-1, with 7 bases lining up with TRBD2. The CDR3 length is 16 residues. The junction had 8 bases not matched to a gene; V was cut back by 6 bases and J by 0 bases. The germline V gene encodes CDR1 SGHTA and CDR2 FQGNSA.

The chain couples TRBV27 to TRBJ2-7; TRBD1 matches 7 bases. Trimming took 7 bases from V and 2 from J; bases not matched to a gene: 5. CDR1 and CDR2 (germline): MNHEY, SMNVEV (reference sequence). This CDR3 is built from 13 residues. Here the CDR3 DNA reads TGTGCCAGCAAGTTGACAGGGACCTACGAGCAGTACTTC. It is translated as CASKLTGTYEQYF.

The chain couples TRBV20-1 to TRBJ2-1; unclear D gene. Germline V gene data show CDR1 as DFQATT and CDR2 as SNEGSKA (reference sequence). Trimming stripped 7 bases from V and 5 bases from J, with 6 bases between. There are 10 residues in the CDR3. CDR3 amino acids: CSGYDNEQFF. CDR3 coding DNA: TGCAGTGGCTATGACAATGAGCAGTTCTTC.

The chain combines TRBV4-2 with TRBJ2-3, with 10 bases identical to TRBD2. The germline gives CDR1 LGHNA, CDR2 YNFKEQ. V shed 0 bases and J 0 bases; nucleotides not matched to a gene: 12. CDR3 length: 20 amino acids. The chain's CDR3 is CASSQDRRGLAATSTDTQYF. CDR3 nucleotides: TGTGCCAGCAGCCAAGATCGGCGAGGACTAGCGGCTACTAGCACAGATACGCAGTATTTT.

This clone showed up just a few times. The chain recombines TRBV2 with TRBJ1-1; 7 bases fit TRBD1. This CDR3 spans 13 amino acids. With V trimmed by 6 bases and J by 3 bases, 4 bases remained unmatched. The germline V gene encodes CDR1 SNHLY and CDR2 FYNNEI. CDR3 region: CASRAGGYTEAFF. In DNA, the CDR3 is TGTGCCAGCAGGGCAGGGGGTTACACTGAAGCTTTCTTT.

In DNA form, the CDR3 reads TGTGCCAGCAGCCTTCGGGACTCGACAGATACGCAGTATTTT. This translates into CASSLRDSTDTQYF. The J gene is TRBJ2-3, the V gene TRBV11-3, with D possibly TRBD2 on 6 matching bases. The V gene's germline CDR1 is SGHNT and CDR2 YENEEA. Deletions cut 5 bases from V and 3 bases from J, with 12 bases between. This CDR3 has 14 amino acids.

The CDR3: CAISRGGDEQYF. In nucleotides, the CDR3 is TGTGCCATCAGCCGGGGAGGGGACGAGCAGTACTTC. The chain combines TRBV10-3 with TRBJ2-7; 7 nucleotides match TRBD2. The J segment lost 5 bases and the V segment lost 6 bases, leaving 4 bases of the junction unmatched. CDR3 length: 12 residues. Germline V gene sequence: CDR1 ENHRY, CDR2 SYGVKD.

This chain links TRBV6-5 with TRBJ1-4; TRBD1 aligns across 8 bases. This CDR3 has 13 residues. Looked up from germline, CDR1 is MNHEY and CDR2 is SVGAGI. Unmatched junction bases numbered 8, after V lost 6 bases and J lost 11 bases. This CDR3 is CASRPGQGLKLFF. CDR3 in DNA: TGTGCCAGCAGGCCCGGACAGGGCCTGAAACTGTTTTTT.